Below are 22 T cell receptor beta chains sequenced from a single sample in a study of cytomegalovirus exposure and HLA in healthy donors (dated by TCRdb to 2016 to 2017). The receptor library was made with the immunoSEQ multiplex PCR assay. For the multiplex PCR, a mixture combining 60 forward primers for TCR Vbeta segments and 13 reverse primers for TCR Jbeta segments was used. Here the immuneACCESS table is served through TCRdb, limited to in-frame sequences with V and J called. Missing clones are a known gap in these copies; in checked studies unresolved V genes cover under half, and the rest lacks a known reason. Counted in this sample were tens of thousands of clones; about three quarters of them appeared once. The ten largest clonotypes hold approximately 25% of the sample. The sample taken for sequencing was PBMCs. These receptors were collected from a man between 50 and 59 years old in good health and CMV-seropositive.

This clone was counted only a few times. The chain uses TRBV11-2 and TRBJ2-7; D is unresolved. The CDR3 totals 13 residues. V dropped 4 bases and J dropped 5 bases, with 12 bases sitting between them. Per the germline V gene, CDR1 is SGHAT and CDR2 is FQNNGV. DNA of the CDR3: TGTGCCAGCAGCTCCCTGCGAAACCACGAGCAGTACTTC. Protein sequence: CASSSLRNHEQYF. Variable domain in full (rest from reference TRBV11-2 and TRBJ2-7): EAGVAQSPRYKIIEKRQSVAFWCNPISGHATLYWYQQILGQGPKLLIQFQNNGVVDDSQLPKDRFSAERLKGVDSTLKIQPAKLEDSAVYLCASSSLRNHEQYFGPGTRLTVT.

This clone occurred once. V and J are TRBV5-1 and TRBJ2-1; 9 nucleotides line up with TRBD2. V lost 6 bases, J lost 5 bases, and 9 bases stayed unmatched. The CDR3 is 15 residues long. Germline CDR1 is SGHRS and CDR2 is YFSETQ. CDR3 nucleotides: TGCGCCAGCATGGGAACCGGGACTAGCAACAATGAGCAGTTCTTC. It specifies CASMGTGTSNNEQFF.

The CDR3 nucleotides read TGTGCCACCAGCAGTAAGAGGACAGGGAGCTCTGGGGCCAACGTCCTGACTTTC. As protein: CATSSKRTGSSGANVLTF. The genes are TRBV15 and TRBJ2-6; 8 positions match TRBD1. J gave up 0 bases and V 3 bases, and 7 bases lay outside the gene matches. The CDR3 is made up of 18 amino acids. Germline V gene lookup returns CDR1 LNHNV and CDR2 YYDKDF (reference sequence). The variable domain in full, completed from reference TRBV15 and TRBJ2-6, reads DAMVIQNPRYQVTQFGKPVTLSCSQTLNHNVMYWYQQKSSQAPKLLFHYYDKDFNNEADTPDNFQSRRPNTSFCFLDIRSPGLGDTAMYLCATSSKRTGSSGANVLTFGAGSRLTVL.

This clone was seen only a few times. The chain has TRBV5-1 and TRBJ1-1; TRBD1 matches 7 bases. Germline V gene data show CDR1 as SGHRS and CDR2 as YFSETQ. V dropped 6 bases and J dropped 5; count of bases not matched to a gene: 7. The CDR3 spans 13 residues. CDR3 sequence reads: CASKGAGGTEAFF. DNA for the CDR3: TGCGCCAGCAAGGGAGCAGGGGGAACTGAAGCTTTCTTT. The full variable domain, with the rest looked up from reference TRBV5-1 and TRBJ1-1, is KAGVTQTPRYLIKTRGQQVTLSCSPISGHRSVSWYQQTPGQGLQFLFEYFSETQRNKGNFPGRFSGRQFSNSRSEMNVSTLELGDSALYLCASKGAGGTEAFFGQGTRLTVV.

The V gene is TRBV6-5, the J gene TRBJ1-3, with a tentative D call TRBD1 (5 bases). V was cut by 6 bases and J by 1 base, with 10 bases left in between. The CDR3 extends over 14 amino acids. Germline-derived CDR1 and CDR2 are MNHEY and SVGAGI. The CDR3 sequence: CASSVQGSGNTIYF. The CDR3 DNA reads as TGTGCCAGCAGCGTCCAGGGATCTGGAAACACCATATATTTT.

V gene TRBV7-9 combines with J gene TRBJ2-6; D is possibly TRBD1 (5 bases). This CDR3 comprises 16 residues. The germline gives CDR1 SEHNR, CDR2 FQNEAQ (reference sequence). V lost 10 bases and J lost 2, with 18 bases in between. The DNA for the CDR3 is TGTGCCACCCTTGGGCAGGGCGGAACTGGGGCCAACGTCCTGACTTTC. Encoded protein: CATLGQGGTGANVLTF.

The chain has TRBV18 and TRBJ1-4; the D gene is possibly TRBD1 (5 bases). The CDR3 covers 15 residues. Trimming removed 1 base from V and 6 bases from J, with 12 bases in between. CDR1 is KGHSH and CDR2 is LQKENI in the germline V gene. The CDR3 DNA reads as TGTGCCAGCTCACCACATCAGGGATTGGATGAAAAACTGTTTTTT. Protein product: CASSPHQGLDEKLFF. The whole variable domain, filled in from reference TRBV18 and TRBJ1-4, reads NAGVMQNPRHLVRRRGQEARLRCSPMKGHSHVYWYRQLPEEGLKFMVYLQKENIIDESGMPKERFSAEFPKEGPSILRIQQVVRGDSAAYFCASSPHQGLDEKLFFGSGTQLSVL.

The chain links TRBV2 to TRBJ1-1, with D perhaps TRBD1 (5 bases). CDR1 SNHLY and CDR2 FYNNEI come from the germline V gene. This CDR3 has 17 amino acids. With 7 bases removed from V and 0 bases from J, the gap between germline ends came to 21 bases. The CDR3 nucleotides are TGTGCCAGCACCCTTATGGGAGGGACTCGGTTGAACACTGAAGCTTTCTTT. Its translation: CASTLMGGTRLNTEAFF. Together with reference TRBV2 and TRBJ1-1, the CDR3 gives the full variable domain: EPEVTQTPSHQVTQMGQEVILRCVPISNHLYFYWYRQILGQKVEFLVSFYNNEISEKSEIFDDQFSVERPDGSNFTLKIRSTKLEDSAMYFCASTLMGGTRLNTEAFFGQGTRLTVV.

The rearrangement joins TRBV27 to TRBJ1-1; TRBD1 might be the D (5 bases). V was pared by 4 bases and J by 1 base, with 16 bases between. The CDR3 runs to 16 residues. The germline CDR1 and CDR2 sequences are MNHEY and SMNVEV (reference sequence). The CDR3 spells CASSSYAGRTNTEAFF. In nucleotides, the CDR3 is TGTGCCAGCAGTTCCTACGCGGGACGGACGAACACTGAAGCTTTCTTT.

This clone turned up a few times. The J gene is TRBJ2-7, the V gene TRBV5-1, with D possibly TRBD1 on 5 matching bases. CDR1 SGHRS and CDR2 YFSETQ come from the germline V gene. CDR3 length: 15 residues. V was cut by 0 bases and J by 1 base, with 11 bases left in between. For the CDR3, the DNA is TGCGCCAGCAGCTTGGGGCAGGGTTTGTCCTACGAGCAGTACTTC. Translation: CASSLGQGLSYEQYF.

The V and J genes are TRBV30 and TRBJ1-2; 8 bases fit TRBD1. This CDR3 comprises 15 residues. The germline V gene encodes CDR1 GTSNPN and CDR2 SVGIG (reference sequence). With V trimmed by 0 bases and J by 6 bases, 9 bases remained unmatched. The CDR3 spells CAWSVRGRGRDGYTF. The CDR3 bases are TGTGCCTGGAGTGTACGGGGCAGGGGGCGCGATGGCTACACCTTC. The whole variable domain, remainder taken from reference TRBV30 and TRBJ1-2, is SQTIHQWPATLVQPVGSPLSLECTVEGTSNPNLYWYRQAAGRGLQLLFYSVGIGQISSEVPQNLSASRPQDRQFILSSKKLLLSDSGFYLCAWSVRGRGRDGYTFGSGTRLTVV.

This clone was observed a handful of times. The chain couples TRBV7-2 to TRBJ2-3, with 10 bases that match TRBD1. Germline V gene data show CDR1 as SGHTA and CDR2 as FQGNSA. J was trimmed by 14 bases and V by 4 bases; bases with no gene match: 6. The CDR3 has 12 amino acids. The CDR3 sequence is CASSWDRGRSYF. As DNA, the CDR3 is TGTGCCAGCAGCTGGGACAGGGGACGTTCGTATTTT.

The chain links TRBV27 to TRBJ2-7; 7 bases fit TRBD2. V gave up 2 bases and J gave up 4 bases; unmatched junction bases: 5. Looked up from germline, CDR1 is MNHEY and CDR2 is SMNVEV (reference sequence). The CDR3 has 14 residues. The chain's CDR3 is CASSLSLAVYEQYF. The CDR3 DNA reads TGTGCCAGCAGTTTAAGTCTAGCGGTTTACGAGCAGTACTTC.

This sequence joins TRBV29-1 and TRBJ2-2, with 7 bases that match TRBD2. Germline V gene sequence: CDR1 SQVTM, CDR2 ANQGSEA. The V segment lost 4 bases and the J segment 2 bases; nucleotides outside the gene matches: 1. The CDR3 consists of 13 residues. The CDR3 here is CSVASGNTGELFF. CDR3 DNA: TGCAGCGTTGCTAGCGGAAACACCGGGGAGCTGTTTTTT.

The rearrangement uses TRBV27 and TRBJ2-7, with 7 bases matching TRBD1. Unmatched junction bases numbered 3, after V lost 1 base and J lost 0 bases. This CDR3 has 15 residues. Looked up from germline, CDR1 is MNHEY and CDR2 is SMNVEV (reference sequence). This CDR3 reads CASSLWAGGSYEQYF. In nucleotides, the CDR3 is TGTGCCAGCAGTTTATGGGCAGGGGGCTCCTACGAGCAGTACTTC.

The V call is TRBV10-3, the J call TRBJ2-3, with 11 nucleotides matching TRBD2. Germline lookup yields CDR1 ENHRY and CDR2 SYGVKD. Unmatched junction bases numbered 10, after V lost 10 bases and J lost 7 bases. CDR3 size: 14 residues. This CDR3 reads CATSSGGPLNTQYF. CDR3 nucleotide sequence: TGTGCCACCTCTAGCGGGGGGCCCTTGAATACGCAGTATTTT.

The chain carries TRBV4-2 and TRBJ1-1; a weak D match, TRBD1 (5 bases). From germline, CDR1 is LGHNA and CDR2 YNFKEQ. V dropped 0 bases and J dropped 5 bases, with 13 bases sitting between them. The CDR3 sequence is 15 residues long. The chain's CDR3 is CASSQDNGGRTEAFF. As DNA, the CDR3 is TGTGCCAGCAGCCAAGATAACGGGGGGAGGACTGAAGCTTTCTTT.

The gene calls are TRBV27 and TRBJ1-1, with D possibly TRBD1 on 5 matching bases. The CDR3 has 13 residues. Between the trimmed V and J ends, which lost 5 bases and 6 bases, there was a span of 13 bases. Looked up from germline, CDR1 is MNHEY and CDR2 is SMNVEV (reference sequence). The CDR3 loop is CASSPIGDSEAFF. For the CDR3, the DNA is TGTGCCAGCAGTCCGATCGGGGACTCTGAAGCTTTCTTT.

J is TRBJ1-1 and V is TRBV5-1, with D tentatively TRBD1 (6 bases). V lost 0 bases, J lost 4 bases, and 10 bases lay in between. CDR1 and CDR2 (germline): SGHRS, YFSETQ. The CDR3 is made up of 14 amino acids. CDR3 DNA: TGCGCCAGCAGCTTGGGGGCAGGGGTCACTGAAGCTTTCTTT. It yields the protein CASSLGAGVTEAFF.

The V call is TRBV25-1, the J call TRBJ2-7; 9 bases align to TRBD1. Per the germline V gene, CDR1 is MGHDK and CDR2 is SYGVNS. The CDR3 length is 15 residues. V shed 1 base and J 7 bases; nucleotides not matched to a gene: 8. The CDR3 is CASSESGQGTREQYF. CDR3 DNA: TGTGCCAGCAGTGAATCCGGACAGGGGACACGAGAGCAGTACTTC.

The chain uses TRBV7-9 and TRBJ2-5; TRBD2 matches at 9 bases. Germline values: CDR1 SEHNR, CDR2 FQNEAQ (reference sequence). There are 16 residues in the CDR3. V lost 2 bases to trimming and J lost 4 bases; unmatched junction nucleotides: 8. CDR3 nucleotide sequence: TGTGCCAGCAGCTTAAATCCGAGCGGGAGGCGAGAGACCCAGTACTTC. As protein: CASSLNPSGRRETQYF.

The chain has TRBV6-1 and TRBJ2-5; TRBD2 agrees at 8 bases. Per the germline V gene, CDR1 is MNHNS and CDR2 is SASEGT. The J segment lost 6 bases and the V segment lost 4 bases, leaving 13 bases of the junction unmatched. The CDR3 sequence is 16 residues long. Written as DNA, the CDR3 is TGTGCCAGCAGTGTAGACCCTAGCGGGTCGCTGAAGACCCAGTACTTC. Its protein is CASSVDPSGSLKTQYF.